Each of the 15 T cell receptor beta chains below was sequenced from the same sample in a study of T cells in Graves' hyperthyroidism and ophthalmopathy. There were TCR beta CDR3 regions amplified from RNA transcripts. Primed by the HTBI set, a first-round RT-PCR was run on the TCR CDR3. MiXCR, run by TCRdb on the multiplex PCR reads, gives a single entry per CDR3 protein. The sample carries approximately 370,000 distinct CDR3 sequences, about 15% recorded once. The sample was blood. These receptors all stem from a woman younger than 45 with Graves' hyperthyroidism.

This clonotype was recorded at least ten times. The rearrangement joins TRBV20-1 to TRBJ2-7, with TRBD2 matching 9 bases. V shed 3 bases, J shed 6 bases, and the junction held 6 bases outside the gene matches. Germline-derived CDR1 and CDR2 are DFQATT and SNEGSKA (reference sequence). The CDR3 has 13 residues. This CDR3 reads CSASAGGPREQYF. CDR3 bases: TGCAGTGCTAGCGCGGGAGGGCCTCGCGAGCAGTACTTC.

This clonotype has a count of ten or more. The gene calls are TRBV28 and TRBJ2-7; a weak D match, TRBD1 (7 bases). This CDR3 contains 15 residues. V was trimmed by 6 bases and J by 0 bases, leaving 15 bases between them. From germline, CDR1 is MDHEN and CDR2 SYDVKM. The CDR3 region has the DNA TGTGCCAGCAGGACGACAGGGAGGAGCTCCTACGAGCAGTACTTC. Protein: CASRTTGRSSYEQYF.

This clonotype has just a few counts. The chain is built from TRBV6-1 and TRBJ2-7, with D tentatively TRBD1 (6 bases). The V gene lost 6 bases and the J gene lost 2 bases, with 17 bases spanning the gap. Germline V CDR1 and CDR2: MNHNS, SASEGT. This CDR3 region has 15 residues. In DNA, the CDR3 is TGTGCCAGCAGACCCCCGGGACATAGAACCTACGAGCAGTACTTC. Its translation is CASRPPGHRTYEQYF.

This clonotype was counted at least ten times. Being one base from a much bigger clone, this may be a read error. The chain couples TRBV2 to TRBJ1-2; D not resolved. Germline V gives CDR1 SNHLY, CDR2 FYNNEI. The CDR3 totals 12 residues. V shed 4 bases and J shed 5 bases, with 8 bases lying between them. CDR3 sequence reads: CASSGGSYGYTF. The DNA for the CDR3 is TGTGCCAGCAGTGGAGGGAGTTATGGCTACACCTTC.

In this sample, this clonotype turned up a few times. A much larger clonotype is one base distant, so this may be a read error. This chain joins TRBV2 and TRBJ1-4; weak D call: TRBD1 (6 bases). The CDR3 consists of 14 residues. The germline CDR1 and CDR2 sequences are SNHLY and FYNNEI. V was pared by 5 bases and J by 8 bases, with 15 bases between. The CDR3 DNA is TGTGCCAGCAGTCGGGGCAGGGGAGGAGAAAAACTGTTTTTT. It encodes CASSRGRGGEKLFF.

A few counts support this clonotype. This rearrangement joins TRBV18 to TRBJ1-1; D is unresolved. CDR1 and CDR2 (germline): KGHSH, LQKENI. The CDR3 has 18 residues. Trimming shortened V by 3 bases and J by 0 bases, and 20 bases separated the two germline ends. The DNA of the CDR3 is TGTGCCAGCTCACCTAAGGAACTGGGCCGTCGGGTGAACACTGAAGCTTTCTTT. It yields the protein CASSPKELGRRVNTEAFF.

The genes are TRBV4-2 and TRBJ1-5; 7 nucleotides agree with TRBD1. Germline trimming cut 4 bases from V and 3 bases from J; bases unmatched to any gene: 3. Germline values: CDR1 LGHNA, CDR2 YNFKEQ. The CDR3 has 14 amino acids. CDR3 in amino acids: CASSPDRINQPQHF. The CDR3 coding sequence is TGTGCCAGCAGCCCGGACAGGATCAATCAGCCCCAGCATTTT.

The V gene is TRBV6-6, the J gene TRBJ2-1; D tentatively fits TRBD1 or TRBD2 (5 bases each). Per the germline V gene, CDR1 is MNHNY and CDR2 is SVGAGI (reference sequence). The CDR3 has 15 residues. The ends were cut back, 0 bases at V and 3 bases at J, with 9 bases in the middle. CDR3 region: CASSYSRGFYNEQFF. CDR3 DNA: TGTGCCAGCAGTTACTCACGGGGCTTCTACAATGAGCAGTTCTTC.

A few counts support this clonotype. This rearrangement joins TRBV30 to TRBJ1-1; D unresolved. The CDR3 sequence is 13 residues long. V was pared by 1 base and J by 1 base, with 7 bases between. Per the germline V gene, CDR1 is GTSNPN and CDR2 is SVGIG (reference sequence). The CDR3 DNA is TGTGCCTGGAGTGGGCAACCGAACACTGAAGCTTTCTTT. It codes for CAWSGQPNTEAFF.

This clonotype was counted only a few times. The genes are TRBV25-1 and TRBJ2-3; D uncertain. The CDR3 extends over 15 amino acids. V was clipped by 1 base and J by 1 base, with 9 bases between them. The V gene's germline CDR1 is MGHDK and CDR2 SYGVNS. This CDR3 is CASSEFRARTDTQYF. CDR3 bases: TGTGCCAGCAGTGAATTTAGGGCACGCACAGATACGCAGTATTTT. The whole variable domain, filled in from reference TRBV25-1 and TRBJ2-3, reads EADIYQTPRYLVIGTGKKITLECSQTMGHDKMYWYQQDPGMELHLIHYSYGVNSTEKGDLSSESTVSRIRTEHFPLTLESARPSHTSQYLCASSEFRARTDTQYFGPGTRLTVL.

CDR3 region: CASTLGRGATYEQYF. The CDR3 bases are TGTGCCAGCACCCTCGGTAGGGGGGCTACCTACGAGCAGTACTTC. The V gene is TRBV11-2, the J gene TRBJ2-7, with D perhaps assigned TRBD1 or TRBD2 (6 bases each). Trimming left V 7 bases short and J 2 bases short, with 18 bases between. The V gene's germline CDR1 is SGHAT and CDR2 FQNNGV. This CDR3 is 15 amino acids long.

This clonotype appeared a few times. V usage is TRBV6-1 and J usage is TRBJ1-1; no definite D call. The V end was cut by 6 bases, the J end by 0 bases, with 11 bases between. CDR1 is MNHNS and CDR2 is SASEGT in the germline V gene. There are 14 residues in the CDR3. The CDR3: CASSPREVNTEAFF. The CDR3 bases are TGTGCCAGCAGCCCCCGCGAAGTGAACACTGAAGCTTTCTTT.

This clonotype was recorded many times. The DNA of the CDR3 is TGTGCCAGCTCACCAAGCCGGGACACTGAAGCTTTCTTT. It codes for CASSPSRDTEAFF. The chain uses TRBV18 and TRBJ1-1; unclear D gene. Trimming removed 2 bases from V and 3 bases from J, with 7 bases in between. CDR3 length: 13 amino acids. CDR1 and CDR2 from the germline V gene are KGHSH and LQKENI.

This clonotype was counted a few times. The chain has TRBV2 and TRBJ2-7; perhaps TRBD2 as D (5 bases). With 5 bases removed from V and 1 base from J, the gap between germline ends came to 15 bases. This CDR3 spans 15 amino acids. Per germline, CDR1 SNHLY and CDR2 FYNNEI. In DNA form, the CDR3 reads TGTGCCAGCAGTCGGGCACCCGGGGAATCCTACGAGCAGTACTTC. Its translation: CASSRAPGESYEQYF.

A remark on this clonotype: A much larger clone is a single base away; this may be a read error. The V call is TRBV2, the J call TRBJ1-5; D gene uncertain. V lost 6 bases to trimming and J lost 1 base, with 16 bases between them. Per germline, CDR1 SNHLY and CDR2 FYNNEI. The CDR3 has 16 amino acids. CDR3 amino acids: CASRTGRAGSNQPQHF. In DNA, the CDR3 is TGTGCCAGCAGGACTGGACGGGCTGGGAGCAATCAGCCCCAGCATTTT.